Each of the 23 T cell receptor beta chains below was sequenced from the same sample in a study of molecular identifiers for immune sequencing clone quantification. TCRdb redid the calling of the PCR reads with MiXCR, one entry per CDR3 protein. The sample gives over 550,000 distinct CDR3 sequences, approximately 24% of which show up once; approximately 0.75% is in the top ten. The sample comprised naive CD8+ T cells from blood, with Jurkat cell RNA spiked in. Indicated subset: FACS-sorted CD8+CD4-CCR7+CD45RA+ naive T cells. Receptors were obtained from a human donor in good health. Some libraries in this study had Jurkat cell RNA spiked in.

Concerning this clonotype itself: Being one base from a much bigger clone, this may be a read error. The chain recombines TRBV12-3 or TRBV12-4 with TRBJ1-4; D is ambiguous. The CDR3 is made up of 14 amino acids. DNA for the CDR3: TGTGCCAGCAGTTTAGTGGAATCTCAGGCGGAACTGTCTTTT. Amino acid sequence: CASSLVESQAELSF.

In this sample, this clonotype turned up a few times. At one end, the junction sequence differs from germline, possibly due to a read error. CDR3 DNA: TGCGCCAGCAGTTCCCGAAGCGGGGCCTACAAGCAGTACTTC. Its translation: CASSSRSGAYKQYF. The chain couples TRBV5-1 to TRBJ2-7; 7 nucleotides match TRBD2. Germline CDR1 reads SGHRS; CDR2 reads YFSETQ. The CDR3 sequence is 14 residues long.

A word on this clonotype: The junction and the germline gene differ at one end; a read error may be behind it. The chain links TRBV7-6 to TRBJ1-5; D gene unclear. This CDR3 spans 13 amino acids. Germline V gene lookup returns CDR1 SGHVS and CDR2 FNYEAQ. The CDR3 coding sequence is TGTGCCCGCCGCTCAGGATCTCCTCCGCCCCCGCATTTT. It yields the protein CARRSGSPPPPHF.

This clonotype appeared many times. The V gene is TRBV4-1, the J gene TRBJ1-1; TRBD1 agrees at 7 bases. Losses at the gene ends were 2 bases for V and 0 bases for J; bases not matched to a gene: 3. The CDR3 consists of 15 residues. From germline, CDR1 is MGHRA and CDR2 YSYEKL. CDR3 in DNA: TGCGCCAGCAGCCAAAGGGGACAGATGAACACTGAAGCTTTCTTT. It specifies CASSQRGQMNTEAFF.

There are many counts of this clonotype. The CDR3 here is CASGGFEDTQYF. The CDR3 coding sequence is TGTGCCAGCGGTGGATTCGAGGATACGCAGTATTTT. This sequence joins TRBV7-9 and TRBJ2-3, with D hard to call. This CDR3 comprises 12 residues. Trimming cost V 8 bases and J 6 bases, with 12 bases left between them. Per the germline V gene, CDR1 is SEHNR and CDR2 is FQNEAQ (reference sequence).

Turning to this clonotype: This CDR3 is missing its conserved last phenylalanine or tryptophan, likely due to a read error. CDR3 region: CASSFGQPTEAFL. CDR3 in DNA: TGTGCCAGCAGTTTCGGACAGCCCACTGAAGCTTTCTTA. The rearrangement uses TRBV12-3 or TRBV12-4 and TRBJ1-1; tentative D call: TRBD1 (6 bases). The CDR3 covers 13 residues. The V end lost 3 bases, the J end lost 4 bases, and 9 bases lay between the germline ends.

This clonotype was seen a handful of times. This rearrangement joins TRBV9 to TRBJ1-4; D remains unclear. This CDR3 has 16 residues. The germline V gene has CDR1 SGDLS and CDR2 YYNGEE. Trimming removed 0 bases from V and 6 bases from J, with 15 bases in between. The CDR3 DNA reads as TGTGCCAGCAGCGTAGGGATGATCGGGGAGGATGAAAAACTGTTTTTT. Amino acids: CASSVGMIGEDEKLFF.

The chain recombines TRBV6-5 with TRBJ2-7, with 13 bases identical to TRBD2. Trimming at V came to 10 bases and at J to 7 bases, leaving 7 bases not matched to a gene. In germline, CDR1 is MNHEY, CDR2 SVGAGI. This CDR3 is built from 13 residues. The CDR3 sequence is CAIGLAGVEEQYF. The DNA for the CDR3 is TGTGCCATTGGACTAGCGGGAGTTGAAGAGCAGTACTTC.

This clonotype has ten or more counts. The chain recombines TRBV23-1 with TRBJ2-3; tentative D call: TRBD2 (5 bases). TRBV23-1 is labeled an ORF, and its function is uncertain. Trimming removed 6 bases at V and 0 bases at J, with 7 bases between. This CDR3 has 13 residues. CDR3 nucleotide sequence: TGCGCCAGCAGGAGGACTAGCACAGATACGCAGTATTTT. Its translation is CASRRTSTDTQYF.

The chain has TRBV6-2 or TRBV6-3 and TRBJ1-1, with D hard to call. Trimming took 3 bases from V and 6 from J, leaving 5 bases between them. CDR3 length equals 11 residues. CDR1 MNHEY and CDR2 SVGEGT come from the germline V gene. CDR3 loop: CASSYGPEAFF. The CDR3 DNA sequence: TGTGCCAGCAGTTATGGGCCTGAAGCTTTCTTT.

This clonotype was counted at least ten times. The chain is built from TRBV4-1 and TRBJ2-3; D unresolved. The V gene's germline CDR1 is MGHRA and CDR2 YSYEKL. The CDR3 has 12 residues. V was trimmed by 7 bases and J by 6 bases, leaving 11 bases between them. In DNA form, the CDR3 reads TGCGCCAGCAAGAACGAGGACGATACGCAGTATTTT. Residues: CASKNEDDTQYF.

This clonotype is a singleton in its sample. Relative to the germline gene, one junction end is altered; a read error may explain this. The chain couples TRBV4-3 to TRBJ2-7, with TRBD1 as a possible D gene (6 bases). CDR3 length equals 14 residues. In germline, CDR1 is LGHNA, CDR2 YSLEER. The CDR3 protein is CASSQQQGTYAQYF. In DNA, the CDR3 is TGCGCCAGCAGCCAACAACAGGGAACCTACGCGCAGTACTTC.

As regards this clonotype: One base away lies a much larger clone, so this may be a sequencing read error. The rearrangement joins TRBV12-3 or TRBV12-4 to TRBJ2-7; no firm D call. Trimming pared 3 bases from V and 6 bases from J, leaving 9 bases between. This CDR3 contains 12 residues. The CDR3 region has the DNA TGTGCCAGCAGTTTTGCCTCGGTCGAGCAGTACTTC. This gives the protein CASSFASVEQYF.

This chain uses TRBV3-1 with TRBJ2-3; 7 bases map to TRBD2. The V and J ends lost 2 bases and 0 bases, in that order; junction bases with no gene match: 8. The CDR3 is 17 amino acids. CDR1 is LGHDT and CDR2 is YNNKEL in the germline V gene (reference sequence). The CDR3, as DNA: TGTGCCAGCAGCCAAAGAGTCGGGGGGATAAGCACAGATACGCAGTATTTT. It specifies CASSQRVGGISTDTQYF.

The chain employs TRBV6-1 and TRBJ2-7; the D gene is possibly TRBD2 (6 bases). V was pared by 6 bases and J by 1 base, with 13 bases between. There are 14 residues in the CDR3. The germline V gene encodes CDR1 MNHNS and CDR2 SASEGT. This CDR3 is CASRNSGESYEQYF. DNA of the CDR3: TGTGCCAGCAGAAACTCGGGGGAGTCCTACGAGCAGTACTTC.

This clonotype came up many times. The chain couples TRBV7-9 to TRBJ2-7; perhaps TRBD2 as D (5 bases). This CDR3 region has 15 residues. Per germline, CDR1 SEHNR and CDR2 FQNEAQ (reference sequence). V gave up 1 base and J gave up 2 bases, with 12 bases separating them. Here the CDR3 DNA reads TGTGCCAGCAGCTTAGGTCGAGACTATACCTACGAGCAGTACTTC. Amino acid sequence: CASSLGRDYTYEQYF.

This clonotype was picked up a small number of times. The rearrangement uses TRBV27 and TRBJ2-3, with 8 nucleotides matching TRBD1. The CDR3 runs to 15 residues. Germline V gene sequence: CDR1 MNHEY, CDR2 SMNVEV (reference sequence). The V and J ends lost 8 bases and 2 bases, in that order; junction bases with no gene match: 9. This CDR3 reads CASSSGTGFTDTQYF. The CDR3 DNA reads TGTGCCAGCTCCTCCGGGACAGGTTTCACAGATACGCAGTATTTT.

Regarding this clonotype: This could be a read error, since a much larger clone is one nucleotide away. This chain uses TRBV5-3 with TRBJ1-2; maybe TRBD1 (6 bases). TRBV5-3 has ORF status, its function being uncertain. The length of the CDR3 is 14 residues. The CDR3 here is CASSLAGGLYGHTF. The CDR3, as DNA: TGTGCCAGCAGCTTGGCCGGGGGGCTCTATGGCCACACCTTC.

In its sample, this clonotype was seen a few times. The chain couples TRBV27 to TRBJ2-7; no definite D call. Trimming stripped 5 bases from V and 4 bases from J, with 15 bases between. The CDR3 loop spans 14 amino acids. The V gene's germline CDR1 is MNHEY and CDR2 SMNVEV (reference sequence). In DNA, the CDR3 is TGTGCCAGCAGTACCGGGCCTCGGTTATACGAGCAGTACTTC. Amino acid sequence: CASSTGPRLYEQYF.

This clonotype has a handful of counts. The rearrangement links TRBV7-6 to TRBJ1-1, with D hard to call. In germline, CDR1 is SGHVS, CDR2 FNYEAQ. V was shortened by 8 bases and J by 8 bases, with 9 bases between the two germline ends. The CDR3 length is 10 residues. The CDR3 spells CASGGPEAFF. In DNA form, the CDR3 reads TGTGCCAGCGGTGGGCCCGAAGCTTTCTTT.

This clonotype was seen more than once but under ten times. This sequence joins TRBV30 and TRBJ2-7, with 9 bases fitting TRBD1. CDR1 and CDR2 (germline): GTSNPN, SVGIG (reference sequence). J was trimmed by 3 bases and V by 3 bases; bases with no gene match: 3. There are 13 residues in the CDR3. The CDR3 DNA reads TGTGCCTGGAGGGGACAGGGACTCTACGAGCAGTACTTC. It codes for CAWRGQGLYEQYF.

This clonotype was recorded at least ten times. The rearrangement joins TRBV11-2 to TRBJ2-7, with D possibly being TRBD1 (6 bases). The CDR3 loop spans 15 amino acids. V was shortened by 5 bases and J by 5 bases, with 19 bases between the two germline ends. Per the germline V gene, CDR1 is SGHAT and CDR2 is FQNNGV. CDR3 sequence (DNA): TGTGCCAGCAGCCAAGCTCGTACAGGGTTCCACGAGCAGTACTTC. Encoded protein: CASSQARTGFHEQYF.

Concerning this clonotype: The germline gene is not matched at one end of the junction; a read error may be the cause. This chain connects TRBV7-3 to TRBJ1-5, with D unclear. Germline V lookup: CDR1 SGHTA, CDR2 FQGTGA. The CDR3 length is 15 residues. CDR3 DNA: TGTGCCAGCATAGCCCGGGTCTATAGCAATCAGCCCCTGCATTTT. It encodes CASIARVYSNQPLHF.